This TCR beta chain was identified in a study of CD8 T cells in Susac syndrome. Random hexamers were used to reverse transcribe an amount of roughly 0.5 to 1 ug RNA. TCRdb redid the calling of the immunoSEQ multiplex PCR reads with MiXCR, one entry per CDR3 protein. Here the sample spans 110,000 or so distinct CDR3 sequences, 85% to 95% being singletons. This CDR3 contains 13 residues. Between the trimmed V and J ends, which lost 3 bases and 3 bases, there was a span of 11 bases. CDR1 and CDR2 from the germline V gene are SQVTM and ANQGSEA. Sample: CD4+ T cells from PBMCs. The chain is built from TRBV29-1 and TRBJ1-1; D remains ambiguous. The TCR originated in a human donor with multiple sclerosis. The CDR3 coding sequence is TGCAGCGTTGATGAAACACCGTACACTGAAGCTTTCTTT. Residues: CSVDETPYTEAFF.